This T cell receptor (beta chain) was profiled in a study of cytomegalovirus exposure and HLA in healthy donors. Turning to the study itself: About 84% of some 390 genotyped donors fell in the Caucasian-associated ancestry cluster.

The CDR3 runs 14 residues. The V segment lost 3 bases and the J segment 2 bases; nucleotides outside the gene matches: 4. Germline V gene sequence: CDR1 MNHEY, CDR2 SMNVEV (reference sequence). There are a few counts of this clone. With 60 Vbeta and 13 Jbeta primers, the PCR was carried out. This table comes from immunoSEQ multiplex PCR, and its TCRdb copy is limited to in-frame clones, with some not included. The sample yields some 110,000 clones, roughly a tenth seen once. This sequence was found in a man between 40 and 49 years old in good health and CMV-seropositive. The rearrangement uses TRBV27 and TRBJ2-7; TRBD1 matches 7 bases. The material sequenced was PBMCs. The DNA of the CDR3 is TGTGCCAGCAGTTTGGGTACAGGGGCCTACGAGCAGTACTTC. This sequence encodes CASSLGTGAYEQYF.